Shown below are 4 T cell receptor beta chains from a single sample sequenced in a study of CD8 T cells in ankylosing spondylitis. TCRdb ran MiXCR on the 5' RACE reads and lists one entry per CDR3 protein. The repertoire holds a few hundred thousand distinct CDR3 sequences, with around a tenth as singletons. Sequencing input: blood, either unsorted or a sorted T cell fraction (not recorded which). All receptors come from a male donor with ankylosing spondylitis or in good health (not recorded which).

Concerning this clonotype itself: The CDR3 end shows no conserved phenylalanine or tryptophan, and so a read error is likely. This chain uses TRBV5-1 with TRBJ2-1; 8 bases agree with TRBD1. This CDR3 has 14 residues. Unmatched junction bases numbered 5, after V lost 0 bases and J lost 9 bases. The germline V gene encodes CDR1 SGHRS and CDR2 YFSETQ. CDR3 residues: CASSLVQGAVEQFC. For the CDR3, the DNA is TGCGCCAGCAGCTTGGTCCAGGGGGCTGTTGAGCAGTTCTGC.

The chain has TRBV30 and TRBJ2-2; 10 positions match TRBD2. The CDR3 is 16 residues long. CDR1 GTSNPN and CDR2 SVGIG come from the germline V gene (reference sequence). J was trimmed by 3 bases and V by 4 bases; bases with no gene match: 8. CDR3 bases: TGTGCCTGGAAACAACCACTAGCGGGATACACCGGGGAGCTGTTTTTT. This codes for CAWKQPLAGYTGELFF.

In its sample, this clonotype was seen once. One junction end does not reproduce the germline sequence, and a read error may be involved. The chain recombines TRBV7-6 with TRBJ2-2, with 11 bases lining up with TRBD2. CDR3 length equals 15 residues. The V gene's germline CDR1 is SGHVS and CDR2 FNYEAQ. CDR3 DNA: TGTGCCAGCAGCTTAACGACTAGCGGGGCCGGGGGGCTGTTTTTT. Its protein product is CASSLTTSGAGGLFF. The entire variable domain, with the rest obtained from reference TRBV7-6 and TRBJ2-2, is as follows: GAGVSQSPRYKVTKRGQDVALRCDPISGHVSLYWYRQALGQGPEFLTYFNYEAQQDKSGLPNDRFSAERPEGSISTLTIQRTEQRDSAMYRCASSLTTSGAGGLFFGEGSRLTVL.

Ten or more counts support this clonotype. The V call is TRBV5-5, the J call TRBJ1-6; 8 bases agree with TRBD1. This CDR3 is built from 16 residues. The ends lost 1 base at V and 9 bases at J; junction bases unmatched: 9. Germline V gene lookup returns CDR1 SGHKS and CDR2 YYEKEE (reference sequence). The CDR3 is CASSLRYGQGGSPLHF. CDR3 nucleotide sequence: TGTGCCAGCAGCTTGCGGTACGGACAGGGTGGTTCACCCCTCCACTTT.